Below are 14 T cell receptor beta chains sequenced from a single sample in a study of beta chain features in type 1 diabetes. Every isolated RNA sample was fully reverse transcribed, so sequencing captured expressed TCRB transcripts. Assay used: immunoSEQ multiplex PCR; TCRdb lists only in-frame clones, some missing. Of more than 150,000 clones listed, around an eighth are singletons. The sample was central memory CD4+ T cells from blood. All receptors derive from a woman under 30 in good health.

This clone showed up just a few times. For the CDR3, the DNA is TGTGCCAGCAGCTTAACGTCGGCGGGGTTGGGGACCCAGTACTTC. It specifies CASSLTSAGLGTQYF. This rearrangement joins TRBV7-3 to TRBJ2-5; D may be TRBD2 (6 bases). The germline CDR1 and CDR2 sequences are SGHTA and FQGTGA. The CDR3 extends over 15 amino acids. Between the trimmed V and J ends, which lost 0 bases and 7 bases, there was a span of 15 bases.

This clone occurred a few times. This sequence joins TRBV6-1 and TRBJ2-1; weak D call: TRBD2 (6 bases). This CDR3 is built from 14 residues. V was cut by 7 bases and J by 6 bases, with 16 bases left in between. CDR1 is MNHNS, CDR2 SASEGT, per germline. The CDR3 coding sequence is TGTGCCAGCACCGAAGGAGGGAACGTCAATGAGCAGTTCTTC. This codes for CASTEGGNVNEQFF.

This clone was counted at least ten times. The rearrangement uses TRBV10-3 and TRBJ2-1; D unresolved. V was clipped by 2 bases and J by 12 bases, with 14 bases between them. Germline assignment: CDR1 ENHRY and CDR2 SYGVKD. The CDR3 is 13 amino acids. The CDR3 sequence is CAISEDPARRQFF. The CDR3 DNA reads TGTGCCATCAGTGAGGACCCAGCGAGGAGGCAGTTCTTC.

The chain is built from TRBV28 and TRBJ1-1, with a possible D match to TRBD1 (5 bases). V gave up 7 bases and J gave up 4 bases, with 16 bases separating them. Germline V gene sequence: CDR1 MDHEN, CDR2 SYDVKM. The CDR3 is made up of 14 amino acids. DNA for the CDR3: TGTGCCAGCAATGATGGGGCCATGGTCACTGAAGCTTTCTTT. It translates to CASNDGAMVTEAFF.

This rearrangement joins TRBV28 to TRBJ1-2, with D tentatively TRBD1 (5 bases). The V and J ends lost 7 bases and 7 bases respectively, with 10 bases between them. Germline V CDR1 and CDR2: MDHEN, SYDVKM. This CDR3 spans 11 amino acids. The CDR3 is CASTWQGGYTF. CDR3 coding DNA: TGTGCCAGCACTTGGCAGGGTGGCTACACCTTC.

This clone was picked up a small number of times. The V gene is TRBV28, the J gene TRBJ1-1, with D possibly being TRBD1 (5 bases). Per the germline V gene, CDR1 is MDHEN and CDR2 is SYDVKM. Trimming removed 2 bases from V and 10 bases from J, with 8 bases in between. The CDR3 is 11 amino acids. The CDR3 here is CASSLGHSAFF. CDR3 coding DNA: TGTGCCAGCAGTTTAGGACACTCAGCTTTCTTT.

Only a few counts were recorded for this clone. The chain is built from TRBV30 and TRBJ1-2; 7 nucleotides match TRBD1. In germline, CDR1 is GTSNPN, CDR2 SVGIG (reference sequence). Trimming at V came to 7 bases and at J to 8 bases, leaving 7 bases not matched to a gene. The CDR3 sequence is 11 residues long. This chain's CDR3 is CASMTGRGYTF. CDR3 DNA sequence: TGTGCCTCCATGACAGGGCGCGGCTACACCTTC.

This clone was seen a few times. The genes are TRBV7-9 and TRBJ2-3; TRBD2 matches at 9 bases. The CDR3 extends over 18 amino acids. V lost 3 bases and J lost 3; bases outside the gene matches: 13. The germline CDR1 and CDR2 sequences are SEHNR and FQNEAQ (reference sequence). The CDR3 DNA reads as TGTGCCAGCAGCTTCGGTAGCGGGAGAGACCCGGCGACAGATACGCAGTATTTT. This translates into CASSFGSGRDPATDTQYF.

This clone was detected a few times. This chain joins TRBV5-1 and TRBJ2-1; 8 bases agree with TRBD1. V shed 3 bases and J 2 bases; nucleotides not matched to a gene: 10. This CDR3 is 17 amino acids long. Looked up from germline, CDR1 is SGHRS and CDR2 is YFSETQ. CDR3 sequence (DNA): TGCGCCAGCAGCTCCCACCAAGGGACAGGAGCCTACAATGAGCAGTTCTTC. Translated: CASSSHQGTGAYNEQFF.

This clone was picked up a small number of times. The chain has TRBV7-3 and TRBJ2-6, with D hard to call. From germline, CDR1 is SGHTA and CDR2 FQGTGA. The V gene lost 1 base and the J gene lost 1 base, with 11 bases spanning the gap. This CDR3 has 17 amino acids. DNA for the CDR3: TGTGCCAGCAGCTTAAGGTCCCGGTTATCTGGGGCCAACGTCCTGACTTTC. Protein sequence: CASSLRSRLSGANVLTF.

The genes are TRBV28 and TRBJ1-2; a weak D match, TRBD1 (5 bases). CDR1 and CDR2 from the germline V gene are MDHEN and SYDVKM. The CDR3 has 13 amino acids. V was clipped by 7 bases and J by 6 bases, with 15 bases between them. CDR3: CASTSGIRNGYTF. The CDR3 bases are TGTGCCAGCACCTCAGGGATACGGAATGGCTACACCTTC.

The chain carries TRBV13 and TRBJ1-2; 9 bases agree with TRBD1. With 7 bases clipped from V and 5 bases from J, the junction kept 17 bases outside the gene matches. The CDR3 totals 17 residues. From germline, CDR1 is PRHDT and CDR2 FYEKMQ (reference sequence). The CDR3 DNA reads TGTGCCAGCACCAAGAAGGCAGGACAGGGGAAGAATTATGGCTACACCTTC. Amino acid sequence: CASTKKAGQGKNYGYTF.

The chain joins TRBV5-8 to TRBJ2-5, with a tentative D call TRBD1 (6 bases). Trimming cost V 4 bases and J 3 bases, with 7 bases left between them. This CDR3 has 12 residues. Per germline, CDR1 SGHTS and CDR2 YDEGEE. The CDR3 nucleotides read TGTGCCAGCAGCAGACAGGAAGAGACCCAGTACTTC. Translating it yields CASSRQEETQYF.

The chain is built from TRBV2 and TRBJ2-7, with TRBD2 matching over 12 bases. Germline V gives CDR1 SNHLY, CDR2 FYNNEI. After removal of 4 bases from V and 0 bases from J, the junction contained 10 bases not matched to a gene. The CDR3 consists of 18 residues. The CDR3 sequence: CASSGPGTSGWSSYEQYF. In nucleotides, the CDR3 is TGTGCCAGCAGTGGCCCCGGGACTAGCGGGTGGAGCTCCTACGAGCAGTACTTC. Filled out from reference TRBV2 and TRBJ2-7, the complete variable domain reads EPEVTQTPSHQVTQMGQEVILRCVPISNHLYFYWYRQILGQKVEFLVSFYNNEISEKSEIFDDQFSVERPDGSNFTLKIRSTKLEDSAMYFCASSGPGTSGWSSYEQYFGPGTRLTVT.